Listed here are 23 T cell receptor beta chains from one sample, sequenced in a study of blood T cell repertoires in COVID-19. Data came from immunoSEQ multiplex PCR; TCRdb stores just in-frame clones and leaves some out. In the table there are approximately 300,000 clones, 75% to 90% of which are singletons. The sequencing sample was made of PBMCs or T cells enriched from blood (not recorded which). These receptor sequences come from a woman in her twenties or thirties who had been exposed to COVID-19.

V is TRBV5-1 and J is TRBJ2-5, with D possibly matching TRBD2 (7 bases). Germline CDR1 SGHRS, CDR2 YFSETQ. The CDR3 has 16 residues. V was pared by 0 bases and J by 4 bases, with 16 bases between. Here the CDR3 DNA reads TGCGCCAGCAGCTTGGCTGGCAGGGGAGGGCGAGAGACCCAGTACTTC. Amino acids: CASSLAGRGGRETQYF. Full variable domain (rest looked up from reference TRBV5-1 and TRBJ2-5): KAGVTQTPRYLIKTRGQQVTLSCSPISGHRSVSWYQQTPGQGLQFLFEYFSETQRNKGNFPGRFSGRQFSNSRSEMNVSTLELGDSALYLCASSLAGRGGRETQYFGPGTRLLVL.

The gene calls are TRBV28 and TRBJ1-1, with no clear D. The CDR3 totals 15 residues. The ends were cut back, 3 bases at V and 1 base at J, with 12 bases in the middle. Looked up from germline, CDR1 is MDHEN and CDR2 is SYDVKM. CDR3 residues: CASSFPTVGNTEAFF. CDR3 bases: TGTGCCAGCAGTTTCCCCACGGTCGGGAACACTGAAGCTTTCTTT.

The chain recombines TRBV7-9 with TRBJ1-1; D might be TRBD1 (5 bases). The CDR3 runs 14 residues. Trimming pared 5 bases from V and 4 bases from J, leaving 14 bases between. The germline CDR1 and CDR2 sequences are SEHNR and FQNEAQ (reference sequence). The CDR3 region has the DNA TGTGCCAGCAGCCCCCGGGGGTTAGGCACTGAAGCTTTCTTT. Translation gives CASSPRGLGTEAFF.

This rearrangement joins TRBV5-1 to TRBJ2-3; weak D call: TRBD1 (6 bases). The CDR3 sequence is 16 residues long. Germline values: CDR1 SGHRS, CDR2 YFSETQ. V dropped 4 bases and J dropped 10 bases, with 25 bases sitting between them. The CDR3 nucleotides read TGCGCCAGCAGCCACACAACCACTGGACAGCGCGGAGCGCAGTATTTT. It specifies CASSHTTTGQRGAQYF.

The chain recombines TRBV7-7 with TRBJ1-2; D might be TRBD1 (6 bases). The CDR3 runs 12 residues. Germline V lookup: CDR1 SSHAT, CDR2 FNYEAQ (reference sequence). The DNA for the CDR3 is TGTGCTGACAGGCCCCTTAACTATGGCTACACCTTC. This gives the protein CADRPLNYGYTF.

CDR3 sequence: CASSLTTGDNSPLHF. CDR3 nucleotides: TGTGCCAGCAGCTTAACCACAGGGGACAATTCACCCCTCCACTTT. This chain uses TRBV7-3 with TRBJ1-6; 7 nucleotides align to TRBD1. Germline lookup yields CDR1 SGHTA and CDR2 FQGTGA. The CDR3 sequence is 15 residues long. J lost 7 bases, V lost 0 bases, and 3 bases had no gene match.

The CDR3 DNA is TGTGCCAGCAGCTTAGCGCCGGGAGGCTCCTACAATGAGCAGTTCTTC. It codes for CASSLAPGGSYNEQFF. The rearrangement links TRBV7-8 to TRBJ2-1, with 7 positions matching TRBD2. The V gene's germline CDR1 is SGHVS and CDR2 FQNEAQ. CDR3 length: 16 amino acids. J gave up 0 bases and V 0 bases, and 2 bases lay outside the gene matches.

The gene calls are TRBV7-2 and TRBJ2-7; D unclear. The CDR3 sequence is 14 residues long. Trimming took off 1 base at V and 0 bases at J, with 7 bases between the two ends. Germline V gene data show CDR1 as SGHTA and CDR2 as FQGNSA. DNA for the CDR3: TGTGCCAGCAGCTTAGAACAGAACTCCTACGAGCAGTACTTC. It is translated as CASSLEQNSYEQYF.

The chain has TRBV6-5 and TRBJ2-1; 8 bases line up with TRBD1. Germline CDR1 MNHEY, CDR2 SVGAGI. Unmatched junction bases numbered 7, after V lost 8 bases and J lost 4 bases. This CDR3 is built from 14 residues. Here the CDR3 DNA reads TGTGCCAGCGGCCGGGACAGGAAATACAATGAGCAGTTCTTC. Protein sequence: CASGRDRKYNEQFF.

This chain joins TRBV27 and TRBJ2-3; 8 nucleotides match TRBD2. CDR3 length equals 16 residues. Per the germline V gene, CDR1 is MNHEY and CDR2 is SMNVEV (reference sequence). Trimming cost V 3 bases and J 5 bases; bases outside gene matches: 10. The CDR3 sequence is CASSFRGLGSGDTQYF. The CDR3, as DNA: TGTGCCAGCAGTTTTCGGGGACTAGGGTCCGGAGATACGCAGTATTTT.

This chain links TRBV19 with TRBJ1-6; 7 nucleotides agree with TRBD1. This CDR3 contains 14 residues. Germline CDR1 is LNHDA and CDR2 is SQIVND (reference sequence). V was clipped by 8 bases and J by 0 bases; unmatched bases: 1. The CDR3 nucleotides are TGTGCCAGTTGGGACAGCTCCTATAATTCACCCCTCCACTTT. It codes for CASWDSSYNSPLHF.

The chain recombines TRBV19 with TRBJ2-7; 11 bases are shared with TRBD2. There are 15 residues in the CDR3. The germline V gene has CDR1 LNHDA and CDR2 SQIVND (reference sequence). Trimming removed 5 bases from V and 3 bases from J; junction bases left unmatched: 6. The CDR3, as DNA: TGTGCCAGTAGTGCGACTAGCGGGGAGTTCTACGAGCAGTACTTC. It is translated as CASSATSGEFYEQYF.

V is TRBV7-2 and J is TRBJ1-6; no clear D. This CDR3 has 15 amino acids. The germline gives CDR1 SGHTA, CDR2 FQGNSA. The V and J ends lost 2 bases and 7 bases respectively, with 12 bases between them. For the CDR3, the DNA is TGTGCCAGCAGCTTAAAAGGCGGCACAAATTCACCCCTCCACTTT. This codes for CASSLKGGTNSPLHF.

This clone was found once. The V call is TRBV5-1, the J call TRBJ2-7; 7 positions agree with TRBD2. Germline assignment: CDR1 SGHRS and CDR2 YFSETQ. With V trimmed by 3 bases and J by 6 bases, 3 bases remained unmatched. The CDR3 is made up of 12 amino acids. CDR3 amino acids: CASSWGGSEQYF. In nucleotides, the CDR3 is TGCGCCAGCAGCTGGGGAGGGAGCGAGCAGTACTTC.

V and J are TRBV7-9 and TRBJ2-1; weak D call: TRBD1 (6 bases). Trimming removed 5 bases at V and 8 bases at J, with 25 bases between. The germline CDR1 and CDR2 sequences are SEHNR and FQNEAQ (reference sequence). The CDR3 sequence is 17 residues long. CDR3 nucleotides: TGTGCCAGCAGCCCTCGAATGGGGGCCCAGGGCTCGGATGAGCAGTTCTTC. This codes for CASSPRMGAQGSDEQFF.

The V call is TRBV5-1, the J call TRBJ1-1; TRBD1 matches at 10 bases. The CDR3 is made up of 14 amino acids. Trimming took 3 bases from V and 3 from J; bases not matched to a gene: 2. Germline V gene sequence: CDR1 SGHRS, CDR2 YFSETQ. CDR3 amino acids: CASSSGTGDTEAFF. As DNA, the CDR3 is TGCGCCAGCAGCTCCGGGACAGGGGACACTGAAGCTTTCTTT.

Here the CDR3 reads CASHGEGEQYF. In DNA, the CDR3 is TGTGCCTCCCACGGGGAGGGCGAGCAGTACTTC. The chain uses TRBV10-3 and TRBJ2-7; TRBD2 agrees at 7 bases. There are 11 residues in the CDR3. V lost 11 bases to trimming and J lost 6 bases; unmatched junction nucleotides: 7. CDR1 and CDR2 (germline): ENHRY, SYGVKD.

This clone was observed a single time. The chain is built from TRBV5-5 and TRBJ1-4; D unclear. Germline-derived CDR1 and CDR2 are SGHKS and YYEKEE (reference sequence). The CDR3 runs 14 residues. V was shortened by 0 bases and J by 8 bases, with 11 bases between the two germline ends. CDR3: CASSLEGSGEKLFF. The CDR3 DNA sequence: TGTGCCAGCAGCTTGGAAGGTTCAGGAGAAAAACTGTTTTTT.

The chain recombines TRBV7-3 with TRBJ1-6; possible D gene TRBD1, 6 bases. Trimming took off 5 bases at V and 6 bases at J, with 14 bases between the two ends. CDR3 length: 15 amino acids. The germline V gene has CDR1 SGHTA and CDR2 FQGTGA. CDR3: CASSPRGAVNSPLHF. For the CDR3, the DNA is TGTGCCAGCAGCCCCCGGGGGGCCGTTAATTCACCCCTCCACTTT.

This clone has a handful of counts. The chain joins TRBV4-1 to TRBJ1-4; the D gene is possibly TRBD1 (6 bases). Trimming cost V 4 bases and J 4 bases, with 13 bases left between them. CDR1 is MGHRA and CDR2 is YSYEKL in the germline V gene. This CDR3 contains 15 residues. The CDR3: CASSLQDRINEKLFF. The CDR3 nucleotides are TGCGCCAGCAGCCTACAGGACAGAATTAATGAAAAACTGTTTTTT.

CDR3 amino acids: CASSFNYEQYF. CDR3 in DNA: TGTGCCAGCAGCTTTAACTACGAGCAGTACTTC. The V gene is TRBV7-2, the J gene TRBJ2-7; no clear D gene. V lost 3 bases, J lost 3 bases, and 3 bases lay in between. There are 11 residues in the CDR3. Germline CDR1 and CDR2: SGHTA and FQGNSA.

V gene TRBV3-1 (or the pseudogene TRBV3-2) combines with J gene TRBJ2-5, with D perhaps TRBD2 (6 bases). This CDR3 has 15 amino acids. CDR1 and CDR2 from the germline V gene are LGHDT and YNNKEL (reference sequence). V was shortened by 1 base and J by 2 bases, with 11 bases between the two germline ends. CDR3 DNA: TGTGCCAGCAGCCAAGGGGCGGGAATTCAAGAGACCCAGTACTTC. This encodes CASSQGAGIQETQYF.

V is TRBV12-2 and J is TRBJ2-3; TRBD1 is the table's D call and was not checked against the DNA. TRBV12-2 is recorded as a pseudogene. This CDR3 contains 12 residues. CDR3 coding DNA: TGTGCAAGTCGCTTAGATGGGACAGAGAGGTATTTT. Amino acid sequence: CASRLDGTERYF.